This TCR beta chain stems from a study of cytomegalovirus exposure and HLA in healthy donors. In the PCR, 60 Vbeta and 13 Jbeta primers were used. Profiling relied on immunoSEQ multiplex PCR, and the TCRdb table lists in-frame clones only, not all of them. The table records about 140,000 clones, approximately 84% of them present only once. Turning to this clone: Its antigen is as yet unknown.

Study results and caveats: TCR beta V- and J-gene trimming, according to a later analysis, was linked to a missense DCLRE1C variant.

Sequences were obtained from PBMCs. The TCR was taken from a man aged 25 to 40 in good health and CMV-seropositive.

CDR3 bases: TGTGCCAGCTCTTTGGCAGGGGGCTCTCAAGAGACCCAGTACTTC. This translates into CASSLAGGSQETQYF. The rearrangement links TRBV6-5 to TRBJ2-5; 8 nucleotides align to TRBD1. After removal of 8 bases from V and 2 bases from J, the junction contained 10 bases not matched to a gene. Germline V CDR1 and CDR2: MNHEY, SVGAGI. This CDR3 has 15 amino acids.